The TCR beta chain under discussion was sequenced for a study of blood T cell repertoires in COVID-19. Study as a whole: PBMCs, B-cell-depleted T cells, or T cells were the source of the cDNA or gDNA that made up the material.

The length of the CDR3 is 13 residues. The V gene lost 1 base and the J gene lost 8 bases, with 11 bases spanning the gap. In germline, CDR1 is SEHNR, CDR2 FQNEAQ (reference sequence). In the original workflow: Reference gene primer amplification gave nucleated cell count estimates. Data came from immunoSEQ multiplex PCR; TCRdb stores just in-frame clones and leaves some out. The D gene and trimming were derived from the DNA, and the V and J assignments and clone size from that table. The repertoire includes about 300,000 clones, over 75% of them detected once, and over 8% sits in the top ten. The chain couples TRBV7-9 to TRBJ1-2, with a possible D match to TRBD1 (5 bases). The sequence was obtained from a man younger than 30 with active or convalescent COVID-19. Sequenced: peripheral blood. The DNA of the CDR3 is TGTGCCAGCAGCTTAGTACAGGCAAAGGGCTACACCTTC. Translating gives CASSLVQAKGYTF. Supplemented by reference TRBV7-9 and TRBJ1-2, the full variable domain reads DTGVSQNPRHKITKRGQNVTFRCDPISEHNRLYWYRQTLGQGPEFLTYFQNEAQLEKSRLLSDRFSAERPKGSFSTLEIQRTEQGDSAMYLCASSLVQAKGYTFGSGTRLTVV.